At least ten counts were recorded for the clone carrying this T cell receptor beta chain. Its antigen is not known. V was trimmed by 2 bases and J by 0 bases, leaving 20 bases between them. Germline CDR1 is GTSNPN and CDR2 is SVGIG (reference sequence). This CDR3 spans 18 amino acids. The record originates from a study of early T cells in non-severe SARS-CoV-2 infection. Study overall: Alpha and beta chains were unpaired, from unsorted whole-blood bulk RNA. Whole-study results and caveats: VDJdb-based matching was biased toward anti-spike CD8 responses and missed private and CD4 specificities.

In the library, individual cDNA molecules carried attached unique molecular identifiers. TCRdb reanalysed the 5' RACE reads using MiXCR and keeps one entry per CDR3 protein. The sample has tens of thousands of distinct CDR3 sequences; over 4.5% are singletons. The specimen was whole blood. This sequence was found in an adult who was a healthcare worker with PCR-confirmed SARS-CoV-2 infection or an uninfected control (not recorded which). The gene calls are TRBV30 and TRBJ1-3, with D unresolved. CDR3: CAWSPTPPGPVSGNTIYF. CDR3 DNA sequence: TGTGCCTGGAGTCCTACCCCGCCAGGACCCGTCTCTGGAAACACCATATATTTT.